The sequence of this T cell receptor beta chain was determined in a study of PD-L1 blockade in urothelial cancer. J gave up 4 bases and V 0 bases, and 14 bases lay outside the gene matches. Germline lookup yields CDR1 SGHRS and CDR2 YFSETQ. The CDR3 length is 19 residues. Time point: pretreatment peripheral blood. The table came from immunoSEQ multiplex PCR; TCRdb's copy has only in-frame clones and leaves some out. The profile covers 130,000 or so clones, with less than 85% appearing a single time and roughly 3.5% taken by the ten largest. The sample here was PBMCs, taken around atezolizumab (anti-PD-L1) treatment. This TCR was sampled from a man in his forties or fifties with urothelial cancer. V usage is TRBV5-1 and J usage is TRBJ1-3, with 9 bases identical to TRBD1. In DNA, the CDR3 is TGCGCCAGCAGCTTGGTCGGACAGGGGAAGGCTTCGTGGGGAAACACCATATATTTT. Translation gives CASSLVGQGKASWGNTIYF.